Below are 19 T cell receptor beta chains sequenced from a single sample in a study of technical replicates of blood from several donors. Only in-frame clones appear in the TCRdb table, and some are missing; sequencing was by immunoSEQ multiplex PCR. The sample has 85,000 to 90,000 clones, around 93% seen once. What was sequenced was T cells isolated from PBMCs. These receptors all stem from a human donor in good health.

The J gene is TRBJ2-7, the V gene TRBV6-1; the match to TRBD2 covers 12 bases. CDR1 and CDR2 from the germline V gene are MNHNS and SASEGT. The CDR3 has 16 residues. The V segment lost 4 bases and the J segment 4 bases; nucleotides outside the gene matches: 8. The CDR3 coding sequence is TGTGCCAGCAGTGCCCTACTAGCGGGAGGCTTGTACGAGCAGTACTTC. Protein product: CASSALLAGGLYEQYF.

The chain recombines TRBV28 with TRBJ2-3, with 9 positions matching TRBD1. Germline loops: CDR1 MDHEN, CDR2 SYDVKM. V was pared by 3 bases and J by 2 bases, with 6 bases of the junction left unmatched. The CDR3 has 16 amino acids. The CDR3 DNA follows: TGTGCCAGCAGTTTCGTAGGGACAGGGCTCACAGATACGCAGTATTTT. Translated: CASSFVGTGLTDTQYF. The full variable domain, its missing parts supplied by reference TRBV28 and TRBJ2-3, is DVKVTQSSRYLVKRTGEKVFLECVQDMDHENMFWYRQDPGLGLRLIYFSYDVKMKEKGDIPEGYSVSREKKERFSLILESASTNQTSMYLCASSFVGTGLTDTQYFGPGTRLTVL.

In its sample, this clone was seen once. The chain carries TRBV9 and TRBJ2-3, with D possibly TRBD2 on 7 matching bases. With 1 base removed from V and 2 bases from J, the gap between germline ends came to 17 bases. This CDR3 comprises 17 residues. From germline, CDR1 is SGDLS and CDR2 YYNGEE. The CDR3 spells CASSVRSGGGDTDTQYF. The CDR3 DNA follows: TGTGCCAGCAGCGTAAGGTCCGGCGGGGGCGACACAGATACGCAGTATTTT.

This chain connects TRBV11-2 to TRBJ1-6, with D perhaps TRBD1 (5 bases). This CDR3 region has 14 residues. V lost 5 bases to trimming and J lost 8 bases, with 13 bases between them. Germline values: CDR1 SGHAT, CDR2 FQNNGV. The CDR3 protein is CASSPTWGDSPLHF. In DNA form, the CDR3 reads TGTGCCAGCAGCCCCACCTGGGGGGATTCACCCCTCCACTTT.

The table lists this clone with a count of one. The chain combines TRBV4-1 with TRBJ2-5; 10 nucleotides agree with TRBD2. The CDR3 spans 15 residues. Germline-derived CDR1 and CDR2 are MGHRA and YSYEKL. V gave up 0 bases and J gave up 6 bases; unmatched junction bases: 4. The CDR3 nucleotides read TGCGCCAGCAGCCAAGAGGATAGCGGGGGGAAGACCCAGTACTTC. Its translation is CASSQEDSGGKTQYF.

Written as DNA, the CDR3 is TGTGCCAGCACACATCTGGAGCAGGGGGTAATCAATGAGCAGTTCTTC. Translation: CASTHLEQGVINEQFF. V is TRBV2 and J is TRBJ2-1; 7 bases map to TRBD1. The CDR3 runs to 16 residues. The V gene end was trimmed by 7 bases and the J gene end by 6 bases; junction bases not matched to a gene: 15. Germline values: CDR1 SNHLY, CDR2 FYNNEI.

This rearrangement joins TRBV28 to TRBJ1-2; 9 positions agree with TRBD1. The V segment lost 3 bases and the J segment 8 bases; nucleotides outside the gene matches: 10. This CDR3 region has 15 residues. Germline V gene data show CDR1 as MDHEN and CDR2 as SYDVKM. CDR3 sequence (DNA): TGTGCCAGCAGTTTGGGGACAGGGTCGGATTGGGGCTACACCTTC. This translates into CASSLGTGSDWGYTF.

This chain connects TRBV10-1 to TRBJ2-1, with TRBD2 as a possible D gene (5 bases). Germline CDR1 is WNHNN and CDR2 is SYGVQD (reference sequence). Trimming took off 6 bases at V and 7 bases at J, with 13 bases between the two ends. There are 13 residues in the CDR3. This CDR3 reads CASSRGNGNEQFF. The DNA of the CDR3 is TGCGCCAGCAGCCGGGGTAATGGGAATGAGCAGTTCTTC.

The chain joins TRBV25-1 to TRBJ1-2; 7 nucleotides match TRBD1. V lost 5 bases to trimming and J lost 4 bases; unmatched junction nucleotides: 10. This CDR3 has 15 amino acids. Germline loops: CDR1 MGHDK, CDR2 SYGVNS. This chain's CDR3 is CASSRTSTGPYGYTF. CDR3 sequence (DNA): TGTGCCAGCAGTAGAACCTCGACAGGGCCCTATGGCTACACCTTC.

The chain links TRBV4-1 to TRBJ1-4, with TRBD1 matching over 9 bases. The CDR3 is made up of 16 amino acids. The ends lost 2 bases at V and 6 bases at J; junction bases unmatched: 7. Germline V gene lookup returns CDR1 MGHRA and CDR2 YSYEKL. CDR3 loop: CASSQSPTGGDEKLFF. In nucleotides, the CDR3 is TGCGCCAGCAGCCAAAGTCCGACAGGGGGGGATGAAAAACTGTTTTTT.

This clone occurred a few times. The chain combines TRBV19 with TRBJ1-1; unclear D gene. V lost 9 bases and J 6 bases, leaving 17 bases between the germline ends. The CDR3 has 13 residues. Germline CDR1 and CDR2: LNHDA and SQIVND (reference sequence). CDR3 loop: CAREGTRRSEAFF. CDR3 in DNA: TGTGCCAGGGAGGGCACACGGAGGTCTGAAGCTTTCTTT.

The V and J genes are TRBV25-1 and TRBJ1-2; D remains unclear. Germline V gene lookup returns CDR1 MGHDK and CDR2 SYGVNS. The V gene lost 4 bases and the J gene lost 8 bases, with 17 bases spanning the gap. The CDR3 is 14 amino acids. The CDR3 sequence is CASSVPGVSIGYTF. The CDR3 DNA reads as TGTGCCAGCAGTGTCCCCGGGGTTTCGATCGGCTACACCTTC.

V usage is TRBV11-3 and J usage is TRBJ2-7, with TRBD1 as a possible D gene (6 bases). V was cut by 5 bases and J by 3 bases, with 14 bases left in between. The CDR3 consists of 14 residues. Germline loops: CDR1 SGHNT, CDR2 YENEEA. CDR3 coding DNA: TGTGCCAGCAGCCCTAAGGGGGTTTACTACGAGCAGTACTTC. This sequence encodes CASSPKGVYYEQYF. Full variable domain (missing parts from reference TRBV11-3 and TRBJ2-7): EAGVVQSPRYKIIEKKQPVAFWCNPISGHNTLYWYLQNLGQGPELLIRYENEEAVDDSQLPKDRFSAERLKGVDSTLKIQPAELGDSAVYLCASSPKGVYYEQYFGPGTRLTVT.

V and J are TRBV13 and TRBJ2-7; TRBD2 is a possible D gene (6 bases). Germline CDR1 is PRHDT and CDR2 is FYEKMQ (reference sequence). CDR3 length equals 13 residues. V was shortened by 3 bases and J by 12 bases, with 18 bases between the two germline ends. The DNA of the CDR3 is TGTGCCAGCAGCTTTTATAGCGGAGAGGCGATGTACTTC. Its translation is CASSFYSGEAMYF.

V is TRBV6-1 and J is TRBJ2-7, with 7 bases lining up with TRBD2. This CDR3 contains 17 residues. In germline, CDR1 is MNHNS, CDR2 SASEGT. The junction had 11 bases not matched to a gene; V was cut back by 3 bases and J by 0 bases. The CDR3 here is CASSDWSGGRSSYEQYF. Here the CDR3 DNA reads TGTGCCAGCAGTGATTGGTCCGGCGGGAGAAGCTCCTACGAGCAGTACTTC.

The genes are TRBV6-1 and TRBJ2-5, with 7 bases lining up with TRBD1. The length of the CDR3 is 14 residues. J lost 5 bases, V lost 7 bases, and 10 bases had no gene match. Germline values: CDR1 MNHNS, CDR2 SASEGT. The CDR3 reads CASTGTVTLETQYF. The DNA of the CDR3 is TGTGCCAGCACAGGGACAGTCACTCTTGAGACCCAGTACTTC.

The chain has TRBV5-6 and TRBJ1-3, with D possibly being TRBD1 (5 bases). The CDR3 extends over 15 amino acids. V was cut by 4 bases and J by 4 bases, with 15 bases left in between. CDR1 SGHDT and CDR2 YYEEEE come from the germline V gene. The CDR3 nucleotides are TGTGCCAGCAGCGCCACAGGACTAGGAGGAAACACCATATATTTT. Residues: CASSATGLGGNTIYF.

Written as DNA, the CDR3 is TGTGCCAGCAGTGAAGCGGGGAAGAACACTGAAGCTTTCTTT. Its translation is CASSEAGKNTEAFF. The chain uses TRBV25-1 and TRBJ1-1; unclear D gene. From germline, CDR1 is MGHDK and CDR2 SYGVNS. CDR3 length: 14 amino acids. Trimming pared 2 bases from V and 1 base from J, leaving 8 bases between.

The chain combines TRBV18 with TRBJ1-2; 7 bases are shared with TRBD1. CDR3 length: 16 amino acids. V shed 3 bases and J 5 bases; nucleotides not matched to a gene: 12. CDR1 is KGHSH and CDR2 is LQKENI in the germline V gene. CDR3 region: CASSPRQGESRYGYTF. In DNA form, the CDR3 reads TGTGCCAGCTCACCCAGACAGGGTGAGTCTCGGTATGGCTACACCTTC.